The 12 T cell receptor beta chains reported below all come from one sample, sequenced in a study of spatial heterogeneity in lung cancer (dated by TCRdb to about 2019). Libraries were built with 5' RACE. The listed sequencing device is NextSeq 500. TCRdb reanalyzed the raw reads on its own, using fastp at Q25 for trimming and MiXCR for clone calling, and kept in-frame beta chains. Merged by CDR3 protein, the rows form single entries marked with the most common genes and DNA. The sample has approximately 56,000 distinct CDR3 sequences on record, 6.5% to 7.5% of them singletons. Jointly, the top ten make up about a third of the sample. The time point label for this specimen denotes: blood at routine non-recurrence follow-up after resection. Without any cell sorting, TCR sequencing was performed on whole RNA extracted either from tumor and nontumor lung tissue or from cryopreserved PBMC samples. The input for sequencing was PBMCs, taken at follow-up. Receptors were obtained from a female donor with early-stage non-small cell lung cancer.

This clonotype was detected many times. The chain employs TRBV6-2 or TRBV6-3 and TRBJ1-6; no clear D gene. Germline V gene sequence: CDR1 MNHEY, CDR2 SVGEGT. The germline V and J ends were trimmed by 6 bases and 7 bases, with 16 bases remaining between them. This CDR3 has 15 amino acids. CDR3 coding DNA: TGTGCCAGCAGACCCACCAACGGGCGGAATTCACCCCTCCACTTT. This codes for CASRPTNGRNSPLHF.

This clonotype came up many times. The rearrangement uses TRBV3-1 and TRBJ2-5, with 7 positions matching TRBD1. The CDR3 length is 16 residues. V lost 0 bases, J lost 2 bases, and 6 bases stayed unmatched. Germline CDR1 LGHDT, CDR2 YNNKEL (reference sequence). The CDR3 here is CASSQDTGASQETQYF. CDR3 bases: TGTGCCAGCAGCCAAGATACAGGGGCCTCTCAAGAGACCCAGTACTTC.

This clonotype appeared many times. The chain uses TRBV7-9 and TRBJ1-6; D is unclear. V was cut by 3 bases and J by 0 bases, with 6 bases left in between. CDR3 length: 15 residues. Germline CDR1 SEHNR, CDR2 FQNEAQ (reference sequence). CDR3 region: CASSFESSYNSPLHF. Here the CDR3 DNA reads TGTGCCAGCAGCTTCGAGAGCTCCTATAATTCACCCCTCCACTTT.

This clonotype was recorded a few times. The chain combines TRBV2 with TRBJ2-2; 10 nucleotides agree with TRBD1. V lost 6 bases to trimming and J lost 5 bases; unmatched junction nucleotides: 3. Germline values: CDR1 SNHLY, CDR2 FYNNEI. The CDR3 has 14 amino acids. The CDR3 here is CASSGTGATGELFF. Written as DNA, the CDR3 is TGTGCCAGCAGCGGGACAGGGGCTACCGGGGAGCTGTTTTTT.

This clonotype has a count of ten or more. The chain combines TRBV20-1 with TRBJ2-3; maybe TRBD2 (6 bases). In germline, CDR1 is DFQATT, CDR2 SNEGSKA (reference sequence). The CDR3 has 14 residues. CDR3 residues: CSSKIRAGPDTQYF. CDR3 nucleotides: TGCAGCTCGAAAATCCGAGCGGGCCCAGATACGCAGTATTTT.

This clonotype appeared many times. The chain combines TRBV9 with TRBJ1-1, with a tentative D call TRBD1 (5 bases). Looked up from germline, CDR1 is SGDLS and CDR2 is YYNGEE. V lost 0 bases and J 7 bases, leaving 10 bases between the germline ends. This CDR3 contains 13 residues. The CDR3 spells CASSVGQGGEAFF. CDR3 bases: TGTGCCAGCAGCGTAGGTCAGGGAGGTGAAGCTTTCTTT.

This clonotype was observed at least ten times. The chain carries TRBV20-1 and TRBJ2-1; D unresolved. The CDR3 extends over 11 amino acids. Trimming cost V 1 base and J 6 bases, with 4 bases left between them. Germline values: CDR1 DFQATT, CDR2 SNEGSKA (reference sequence). For the CDR3, the DNA is TGCAGTGCTAGAGGTCGCAATGAGCAGTTCTTC. The encoded protein is CSARGRNEQFF.

This clonotype was counted at least ten times. The chain has TRBV7-2 and TRBJ1-2; D is unresolved. Trimming removed 1 base at V and 2 bases at J, with 5 bases between. Germline-derived CDR1 and CDR2 are SGHTA and FQGNSA. This CDR3 spans 13 amino acids. Here the CDR3 DNA reads TGTGCCAGCAGCTTAGGGAGAAACTATGGCTACACCTTC. It encodes CASSLGRNYGYTF.

Only a few counts were recorded for this clonotype. This chain connects TRBV11-2 to TRBJ1-6, with D unclear. V lost 1 base and J lost 7, with 5 bases in between. The CDR3 totals 13 residues. Germline V gene lookup returns CDR1 SGHAT and CDR2 FQNNGV. The CDR3 spells CASSLGVNSPLHF. In nucleotides, the CDR3 is TGTGCCAGCAGCTTAGGGGTAAATTCACCCCTCCACTTT.

V usage is TRBV12-3 or TRBV12-4 and J usage is TRBJ2-3, with no clear D. Trimming shortened V by 8 bases and J by 6 bases, and 18 bases separated the two germline ends. This CDR3 has 14 residues. CDR3 protein: CASGMSHVSDTQYF. The CDR3 region has the DNA TGTGCCAGCGGTATGAGTCACGTCTCGGATACGCAGTATTTT.

This clonotype appeared many times. This chain links TRBV9 with TRBJ2-1, with D maybe TRBD1 (5 bases). Between the trimmed V and J ends, which lost 2 bases and 5 bases, there was a span of 14 bases. Germline V gene sequence: CDR1 SGDLS, CDR2 YYNGEE. The CDR3 contains 15 residues. For the CDR3, the DNA is TGTGCCAGCAGCGTTTTGGCAGGGTCTAACAATGAGCAGTTCTTC. Translation gives CASSVLAGSNNEQFF.

This clonotype is termed medium-sized. The rearrangement links TRBV29-1 to TRBJ2-3, with D possibly called TRBD1 or TRBD2 (5 bases each). The CDR3 is 13 amino acids. Between the trimmed V and J ends, which lost 6 bases and 4 bases, there was a span of 14 bases. CDR1 and CDR2 from the germline V gene are SQVTM and ANQGSEA. CDR3 protein: CSVQIGASDTQYF. In DNA form, the CDR3 reads TGCAGCGTGCAAATCGGGGCCTCAGATACGCAGTATTTT.